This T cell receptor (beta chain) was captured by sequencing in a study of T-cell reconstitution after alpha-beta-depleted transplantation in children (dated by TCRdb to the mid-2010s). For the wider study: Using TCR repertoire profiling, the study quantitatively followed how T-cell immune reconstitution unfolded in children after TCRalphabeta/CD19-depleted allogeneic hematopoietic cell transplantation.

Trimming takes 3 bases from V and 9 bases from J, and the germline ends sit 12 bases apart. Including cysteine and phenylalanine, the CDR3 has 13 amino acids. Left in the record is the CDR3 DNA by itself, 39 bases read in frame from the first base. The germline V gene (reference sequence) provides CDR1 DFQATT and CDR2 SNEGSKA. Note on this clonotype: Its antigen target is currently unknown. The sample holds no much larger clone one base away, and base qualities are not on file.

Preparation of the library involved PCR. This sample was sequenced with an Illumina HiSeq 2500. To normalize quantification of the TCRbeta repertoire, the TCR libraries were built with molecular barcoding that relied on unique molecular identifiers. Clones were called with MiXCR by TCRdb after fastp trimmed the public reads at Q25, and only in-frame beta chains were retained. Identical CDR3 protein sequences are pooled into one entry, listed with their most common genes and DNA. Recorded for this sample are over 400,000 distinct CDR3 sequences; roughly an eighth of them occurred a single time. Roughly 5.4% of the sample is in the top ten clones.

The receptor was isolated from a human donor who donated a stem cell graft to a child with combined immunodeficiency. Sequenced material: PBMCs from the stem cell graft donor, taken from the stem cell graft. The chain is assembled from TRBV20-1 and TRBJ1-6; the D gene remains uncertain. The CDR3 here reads CSASYDRSSPLHF. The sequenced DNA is TGCAGTGCTAGCTACGACCGGAGTTCACCCCTCCACTTT.